This T cell receptor (beta chain) was documented in a study of CD8+CD57+ T cells in acquired aplastic anemia. Study context: Healthy donor sequencing depth: 9.5 million to 10.8 million CD4+, some 12 million CD8+ reads.

This clonotype occurred many times. Genomic DNA constituted the template upon which TCR beta VDJ and CDR3 profiling was performed. TCRdb processed the reads anew with MiXCR; each CDR3 protein has one entry. This sample has a few hundred thousand distinct CDR3 sequences; about two thirds occur once, and the top ten carry approximately 3.9%. Germline-derived CDR1 and CDR2 are ENHRY and SYGVKD. The CDR3 is 15 residues long. V trimming: 3 bases; J trimming: 1 base; junction bases outside the gene matches: 4. Material: sorted CD4+, CD8+, or CD8+CD57+ T cells (not recorded which) from PBMCs. This TCR came from a human donor in good health, serving as a control. This chain joins TRBV10-3 and TRBJ1-2; TRBD1 matches at 8 bases. In DNA form, the CDR3 reads TGTGCCATCAGTGATCAGGGGGCGCTTAACTATGGCTACACCTTC. This gives the protein CAISDQGALNYGYTF.